Sequencing of this T cell receptor (beta chain) was carried out in a study of T cell responses to AZD1222 COVID-19 vaccine. Study conclusions and caveats: Reports indicate that nearly half of spike-specific TCRs are directed at unmutated variant regions. Mostly white British, mostly female donors; authors suggested clonal diversity may be underestimated. Compared with day 0, the breadth and depth of the Spike-specific TCR repertoire rose significantly after two doses of AZD1222.

Second-dose groups at about 4 or about 12 weeks were pooled. The table came from immunoSEQ multiplex PCR; TCRdb's copy has only in-frame clones and leaves some out. The repertoire holds about 270,000 clones, with about 94% as singletons. As to this clone: Its specificity is not known.

The length of the CDR3 is 20 residues. The V gene's germline CDR1 is LGHNA and CDR2 YNFKEQ. V lost 0 bases to trimming and J lost 0 bases; unmatched junction nucleotides: 10. This material consisted of peripheral blood, taken 28 days after the second AZD1222 dose. The receptor comes from an adult who received the AZD1222 COVID-19 vaccine. J is TRBJ2-1 and V is TRBV4-2; 11 bases are a match to TRBD2. The CDR3 DNA is TGTGCCAGCAGCCAAGATGCCCTAGCGGGGGGAACCTACTCCTACAATGAGCAGTTCTTC. Translating it yields CASSQDALAGGTYSYNEQFF.